This TCR beta chain was profiled in a study of blood T cell repertoires in COVID-19. Turning to the study itself: Samples of COVID-19 (acute and convalescent) were obtained from the United States, Italy and Spain. PBMCs, B-cell-depleted T cells, or T cells were the source of the cDNA or gDNA that made up the material.

The CDR3 runs 13 residues. Germline assignment: CDR1 SGHVS and CDR2 FQNEAQ. The ends were cut back, 1 base at V and 4 bases at J, with 7 bases in the middle. Methods used by the authors: Reference gene primer amplification gave nucleated cell count estimates. Sequencing was performed with immunoSEQ multiplex PCR; in TCRdb, only in-frame clones are kept and a portion is missing. V and J calls and clone size follow that table, whereas D and trimming were derived from the DNA. The sample comprises 70,000 to 100,000 clones, around 80% of which are singletons, and 15% rests with the top ten. The V gene is TRBV7-8, the J gene TRBJ1-1; D not certain. This receptor was identified in a woman at least 80 years old with acute or convalescent COVID-19. Sequenced sample: peripheral blood. The CDR3 DNA sequence: TGTGCCAGCAGCTTAGGGCCGCTCACTGAAGCTTTCTTT. Translation: CASSLGPLTEAFF.